The 3 T cell receptor beta chains below were found in one sample sequenced in a study of chemoradiotherapy in HPV16-positive cancers. The data were produced by immunoSEQ multiplex PCR, yet TCRdb's version contains in-frame clones alone and is incomplete. The sample shows about 25,000 clones, roughly 94% of them seen only once. The sample was acquired from a patient who underwent chemoradiotherapy. The receptors were gathered from a human donor with HPV-associated anogenital cancer.

The rearrangement joins TRBV7-2 to TRBJ1-2; 7 bases fit TRBD1. Germline V lookup: CDR1 SGHTA, CDR2 FQGNSA. J was trimmed by 7 bases and V by 5 bases; bases with no gene match: 7. The CDR3 totals 13 residues. In nucleotides, the CDR3 is TGTGCCAGCAGCCCACAGGGGCGAGGTGGCTACACCTTC. Translating gives CASSPQGRGGYTF. The variable domain in full, with the rest retrieved from reference TRBV7-2 and TRBJ1-2, is GAGVSQSPSNKVTEKGKDVELRCDPISGHTALYWYRQSLGQGLEFLIYFQGNSAPDKSGLPSDRFSAERTGGSVSTLTIQRTQQEDSAVYLCASSPQGRGGYTFGSGTRLTVV.

The chain recombines TRBV2 with TRBJ2-5; the D is unclear. Germline V gives CDR1 SNHLY, CDR2 FYNNEI. This CDR3 contains 12 residues. V lost 7 bases and J lost 5, with 11 bases in between. Here the CDR3 reads CASNYGRETQYF. The CDR3 bases are TGTGCCAGCAATTACGGGCGGGAGACCCAGTACTTC.

The chain links TRBV19 to TRBJ2-5; 7 bases match TRBD2. V was pared by 11 bases and J by 0 bases, with 6 bases of the junction left unmatched. This CDR3 has 13 residues. The germline V gene has CDR1 LNHDA and CDR2 SQIVND (reference sequence). CDR3 sequence (DNA): TGTGCCGGGACTACCTTGTACCAAGAGACCCAGTACTTC. Translated, it gives CAGTTLYQETQYF. Supplemented by reference TRBV19 and TRBJ2-5, the full variable domain reads DGGITQSPKYLFRKEGQNVTLSCEQNLNHDAMYWYRQDPGQGLRLIYYSQIVNDFQKGDIAEGYSVSREKKESFPLTVTSAQKNPTAFYLCAGTTLYQETQYFGPGTRLLVL.